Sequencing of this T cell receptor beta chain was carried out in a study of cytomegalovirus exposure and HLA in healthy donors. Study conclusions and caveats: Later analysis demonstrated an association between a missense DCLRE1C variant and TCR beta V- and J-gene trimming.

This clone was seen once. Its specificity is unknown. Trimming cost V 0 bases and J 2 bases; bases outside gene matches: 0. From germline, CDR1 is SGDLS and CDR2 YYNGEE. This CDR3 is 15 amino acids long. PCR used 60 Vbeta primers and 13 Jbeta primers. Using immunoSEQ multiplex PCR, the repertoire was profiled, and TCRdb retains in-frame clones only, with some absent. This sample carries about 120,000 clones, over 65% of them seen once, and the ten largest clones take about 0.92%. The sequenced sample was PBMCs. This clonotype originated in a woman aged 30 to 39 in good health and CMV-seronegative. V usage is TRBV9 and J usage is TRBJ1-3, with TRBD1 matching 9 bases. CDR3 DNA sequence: TGTGCCAGCAGCGTAGGGACAGGGGCTGGAAACACCATATATTTT. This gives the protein CASSVGTGAGNTIYF.